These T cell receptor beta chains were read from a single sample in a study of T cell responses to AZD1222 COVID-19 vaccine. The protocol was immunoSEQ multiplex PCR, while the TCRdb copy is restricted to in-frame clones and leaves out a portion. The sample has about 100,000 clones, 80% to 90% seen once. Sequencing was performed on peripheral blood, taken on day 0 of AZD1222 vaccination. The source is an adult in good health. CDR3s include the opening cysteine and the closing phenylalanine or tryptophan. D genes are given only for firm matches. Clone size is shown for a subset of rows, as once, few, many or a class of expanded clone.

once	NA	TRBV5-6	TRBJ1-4	TGTGCCAGCAGCCCAAGACACAAGTACACTAATGAAAAACTGTTTTTT	CASSPRHKYTNEKLFF
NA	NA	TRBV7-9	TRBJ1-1	TGTGCCAGCAGCCCGCCCGTGAACACTGAAGCTTTCTTT	CASSPPVNTEAFF
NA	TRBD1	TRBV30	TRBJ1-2	TGTGCCTGGACAAACCCGGACAGGGGCAACTATGGCTACACCTTC	CAWTNPDRGNYGYTF
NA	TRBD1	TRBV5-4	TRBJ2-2	TGTGCCAGCAGCTGGGGGGGACAGGGTCCCACCGGGGAGCTGTTTTTT	CASSWGGQGPTGELFF
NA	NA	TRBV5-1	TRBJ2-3	TGCGCCAGCAGCTTGTGGCGGGCCGCAGATACGCAGTATTTT	CASSLWRAADTQYF
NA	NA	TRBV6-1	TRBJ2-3	TGTGCCAGCAGTGAATCAAGGTCAAAGAACACAGATACGCAGTATTTT	CASSESRSKNTDTQYF
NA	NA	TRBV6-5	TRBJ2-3	TGTGCCAGCAACAGGGACGGCACAGATACGCAGTATTTT	CASNRDGTDTQYF
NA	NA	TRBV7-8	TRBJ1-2	TGTGCCAGCAGCTTAGCAGGGGATAACTATGGCTACACCTTC	CASSLAGDNYGYTF
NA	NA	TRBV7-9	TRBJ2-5	TGTGCCAGCACCCTTCTGAGCTGGGGGGAGAAAGAGACCCAGTACTTC	CASTLLSWGEKETQYF
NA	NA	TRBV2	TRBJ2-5	TGTGCCAGCAGTGAACGTGGGGGGGCCCGGGAGACCCAGTACTTC	CASSERGGARETQYF
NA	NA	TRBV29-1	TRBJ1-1	TGCAGCGCCGCTGACACTGAAGCTTTCTTT	CSAADTEAFF
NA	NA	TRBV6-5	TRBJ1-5	TGTGCCAGCGGTTTCATAGGACATACCAATCAGCCCCAGCATTTT	CASGFIGHTNQPQHF
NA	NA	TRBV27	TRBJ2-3	TGTGCCAGCAGTTTCGGAGGTATCACAGATACGCAGTATTTT	CASSFGGITDTQYF
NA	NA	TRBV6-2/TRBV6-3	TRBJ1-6	TGTGCCAGCAGTTACTCTCGGGATTCACCCCTCCACTTT	CASSYSRDSPLHF
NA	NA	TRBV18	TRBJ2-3	TGTGCCAGCTCACCAACTAGCATTCAAGATACGCAGTATTTT	CASSPTSIQDTQYF
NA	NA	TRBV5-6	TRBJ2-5	TGTGCCAGCAGCTTGGGAGGGTTTGAAGGGACCCAGTACTTC	CASSLGGFEGTQYF
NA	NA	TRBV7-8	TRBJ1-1	TGTGCCAGCAGCCCCCTGGGGGGCAGGCTAGGGGACACTGAAGCTTTCTTT	CASSPLGGRLGDTEAFF
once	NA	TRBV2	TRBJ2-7	TGTGCCAGCCAACGGGACACGGACTACGAGCAGTACTTC	CASQRDTDYEQYF
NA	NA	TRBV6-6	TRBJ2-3	TGTGCCAGCAGACGGGCCAACACAGATACGCAGTATTTT	CASRRANTDTQYF
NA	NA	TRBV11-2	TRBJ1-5	TGTGCCAGCAGCTTGGGGCGAGCGTTCGGCAATCAGCCCCAGCATTTT	CASSLGRAFGNQPQHF